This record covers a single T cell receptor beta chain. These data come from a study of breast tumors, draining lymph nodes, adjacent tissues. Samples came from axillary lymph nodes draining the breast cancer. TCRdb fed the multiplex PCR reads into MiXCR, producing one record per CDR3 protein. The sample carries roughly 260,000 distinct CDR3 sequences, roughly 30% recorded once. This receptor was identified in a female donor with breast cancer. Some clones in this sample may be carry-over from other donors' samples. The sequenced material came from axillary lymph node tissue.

The CDR3 nucleotides are TGTGCCAGCAGCTTGGCCTCAGGGGAGGAGACCCAGTACTTC. Its translation is CASSLASGEETQYF. The chain is built from TRBV5-6 and TRBJ2-5; D possibly corresponds to TRBD1 (6 bases). Trimming took off 0 bases at V and 5 bases at J, with 11 bases between the two ends. In germline, CDR1 is SGHDT, CDR2 YYEEEE. CDR3 length equals 14 residues.